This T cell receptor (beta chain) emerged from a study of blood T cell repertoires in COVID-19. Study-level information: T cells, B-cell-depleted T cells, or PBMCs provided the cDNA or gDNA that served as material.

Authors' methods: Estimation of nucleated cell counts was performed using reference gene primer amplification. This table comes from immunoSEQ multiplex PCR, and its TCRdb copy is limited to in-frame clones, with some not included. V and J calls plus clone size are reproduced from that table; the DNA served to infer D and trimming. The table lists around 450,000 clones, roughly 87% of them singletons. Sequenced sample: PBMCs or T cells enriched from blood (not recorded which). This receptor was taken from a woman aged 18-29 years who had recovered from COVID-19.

The CDR3 reads CAGPYEQYF. Here the CDR3 DNA reads TGTGCCGGCCCCTACGAGCAGTACTTC. The chain joins TRBV12-1 to TRBJ2-7; TRBD1 is taken as the D call from the table, unchecked against the DNA. TRBV12-1 is assigned pseudogene status. The CDR3 length is 9 residues.